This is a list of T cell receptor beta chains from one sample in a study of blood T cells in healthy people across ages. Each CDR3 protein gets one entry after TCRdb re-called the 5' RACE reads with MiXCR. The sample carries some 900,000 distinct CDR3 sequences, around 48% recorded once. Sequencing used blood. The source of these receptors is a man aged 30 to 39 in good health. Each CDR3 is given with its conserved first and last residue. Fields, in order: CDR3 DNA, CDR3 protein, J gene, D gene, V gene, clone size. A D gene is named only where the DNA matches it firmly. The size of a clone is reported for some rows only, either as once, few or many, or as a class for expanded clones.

CDR3nt: TGCGCCAGCAGCTTAGGGATGGGGGAAATCAACGAGCAGTACTTC; CDR3aa: CASSLGMGEINEQYF; j_gene: TRBJ2-7; d_gene: NA; v_gene: TRBV5-1; abundance: NA
CDR3nt: TGTGCCAGCAGCTTAACCGGGGCTAGCGAGGATACGCAGTATTTT; CDR3aa: CASSLTGASEDTQYF; j_gene: TRBJ2-3; d_gene: NA; v_gene: TRBV7-3; abundance: few
CDR3nt: TGCAGCAACGACGACAGCTTCACAGATACGCAGTATTTT; CDR3aa: CSNDDSFTDTQYF; j_gene: TRBJ2-3; d_gene: NA; v_gene: TRBV20-1; abundance: NA
CDR3nt: TGTGCCAGCAGCCAAGATGGCAGGGCGGGAGCTAATGAAAAACTGTTTTTT; CDR3aa: CASSQDGRAGANEKLFF; j_gene: TRBJ1-4; d_gene: NA; v_gene: TRBV3-1; abundance: NA
CDR3nt: TGCGCCAGCAGCCAAGTGGGGGGCGGCAGCCGGGAGACCCAGTTCTTC; CDR3aa: CASSQVGGGSRETQFF; j_gene: TRBJ2-1; d_gene: NA; v_gene: TRBV4-1; abundance: NA
CDR3nt: TGTGCCAGCAGTGAAACGACATCACGTAATCAGCCCCAGCATTTT; CDR3aa: CASSETTSRNQPQHF; j_gene: TRBJ1-5; d_gene: NA; v_gene: TRBV2; abundance: NA
CDR3nt: TGTGCCAGCAGCCAGCCGAGCGGGAACCGGGAGCTGTTTTTT; CDR3aa: CASSQPSGNRELFF; j_gene: TRBJ2-2; d_gene: TRBD2; v_gene: TRBV5-5; abundance: NA
CDR3nt: TGTGCCAGCAGCTTAGAATGGGTAGCGTATGAGCAGTTCTTC; CDR3aa: CASSLEWVAYEQFF; j_gene: TRBJ2-1; d_gene: NA; v_gene: TRBV7-9; abundance: once
CDR3nt: TGTGCCAGCAGTTTAACGACAGGGGGCCGTGGCTACACCTTC; CDR3aa: CASSLTTGGRGYTF; j_gene: TRBJ1-2; d_gene: TRBD1; v_gene: TRBV28; abundance: NA
CDR3nt: TGTGCCAGCAGACGGGACAGGTCATTCTATGGCTACACCTTC; CDR3aa: CASRRDRSFYGYTF; j_gene: TRBJ1-2; d_gene: TRBD1; v_gene: TRBV12-3/TRBV12-4; abundance: NA
CDR3nt: TGTGCCAGCAGTTTGCTGACAGAGGACGAGCAGTACTTC; CDR3aa: CASSLLTEDEQYF; j_gene: TRBJ2-7; d_gene: NA; v_gene: TRBV28; abundance: NA
CDR3nt: TGTGTCAGCAGTGAAAGGCAGACCCCAAGGACCCAGTACTTC; CDR3aa: CVSSERQTPRTQYF; j_gene: TRBJ2-5; d_gene: NA; v_gene: TRBV6-1; abundance: NA
CDR3nt: TGTGCCAGCAGCTTAGATGGGCCAACCTCACGCATCTACAATGAGCAGTTCTTC; CDR3aa: CASSLDGPTSRIYNEQFF; j_gene: TRBJ2-1; d_gene: NA; v_gene: TRBV7-2; abundance: few
CDR3nt: TGTGCCAGCAGTCTCGGGACTAGCGGGTCAGAGACCCAGTACTTC; CDR3aa: CASSLGTSGSETQYF; j_gene: TRBJ2-5; d_gene: TRBD2; v_gene: TRBV27; abundance: once
CDR3nt: TGTGCTAGCAATCCTCTAGCGGGCACAGATACGCAGTATTTT; CDR3aa: CASNPLAGTDTQYF; j_gene: TRBJ2-3; d_gene: TRBD2; v_gene: TRBV7-7; abundance: few
CDR3nt: TGCGCCAGCAGCTCGACAGGGGGTGACGGTGAGCAGTTCTTC; CDR3aa: CASSSTGGDGEQFF; j_gene: TRBJ2-1; d_gene: TRBD1; v_gene: TRBV5-1; abundance: NA
CDR3nt: TGTGCCAGCAGTAATCCAGGGGGGTACACAGATACGCAGTATTTT; CDR3aa: CASSNPGGYTDTQYF; j_gene: TRBJ2-3; d_gene: NA; v_gene: TRBV28; abundance: few
CDR3nt: TGTGCCAGCAGTGAATTGTCGCAGGGGGCGTACAATGAGCAGTTCTTC; CDR3aa: CASSELSQGAYNEQFF; j_gene: TRBJ2-1; d_gene: TRBD1; v_gene: TRBV2; abundance: NA
CDR3nt: TGTGCCAGCAGCCAAGATACGGGGCAGGAGAGTGAAAAACTGTTTTTT; CDR3aa: CASSQDTGQESEKLFF; j_gene: TRBJ1-4; d_gene: NA; v_gene: TRBV4-2; abundance: NA
CDR3nt: TGCAGTGCTAGGACCGACAGGGTGCGTGGCTACACCTTC; CDR3aa: CSARTDRVRGYTF; j_gene: TRBJ1-2; d_gene: TRBD1; v_gene: TRBV20-1; abundance: few
CDR3nt: TGCAGTGCTAGTAGAGCTAGCGGGGGCGGATCCTACAATGAGCAGTTCTTC; CDR3aa: CSASRASGGGSYNEQFF; j_gene: TRBJ2-1; d_gene: TRBD2; v_gene: TRBV20-1; abundance: NA
CDR3nt: TGTGCCTGGGCTCCGGGACTTCTCCCGGGGGGTCAGTACTTC; CDR3aa: CAWAPGLLPGGQYF; j_gene: TRBJ2-5; d_gene: TRBD2; v_gene: TRBV30; abundance: NA
CDR3nt: TGTGCCAGCAGCCCAGAGGTTGGGGGTAGGACTGAAGCTTTCTTT; CDR3aa: CASSPEVGGRTEAFF; j_gene: TRBJ1-1; d_gene: NA; v_gene: TRBV7-2; abundance: NA
CDR3nt: TGTGCCAGCAGTTCCGGGATCTGGTTCTTCTCTGGAAACACCATATATTTT; CDR3aa: CASSSGIWFFSGNTIYF; j_gene: TRBJ1-3; d_gene: NA; v_gene: TRBV28; abundance: NA
CDR3nt: TGTGCCAGCAGTGGCCTAGCGGGCGCTTTCTTT; CDR3aa: CASSGLAGAFF; j_gene: TRBJ1-1; d_gene: NA; v_gene: TRBV2; abundance: NA
CDR3nt: TGCGCCAGCAGCCAGGGGGACCGGAGGGATGAAAAACTGTTTTTT; CDR3aa: CASSQGDRRDEKLFF; j_gene: TRBJ1-4; d_gene: NA; v_gene: TRBV4-1; abundance: NA
CDR3nt: TGCAGTGCCGAACAGGGGACTAGCTTCACAGATACGCAGTATTTT; CDR3aa: CSAEQGTSFTDTQYF; j_gene: TRBJ2-3; d_gene: TRBD2; v_gene: TRBV20-1; abundance: once
CDR3nt: TGCAGCGCCAAGGGGGAAACCTACGAGCAGTACTTC; CDR3aa: CSAKGETYEQYF; j_gene: TRBJ2-7; d_gene: NA; v_gene: TRBV29-1; abundance: few
CDR3nt: TGCAGCGTTGTGGGTAGGGGGCGGTACGAGCAGTACTTC; CDR3aa: CSVVGRGRYEQYF; j_gene: TRBJ2-7; d_gene: TRBD1; v_gene: TRBV29-1; abundance: few
CDR3nt: TGCGCCAGCAGCTCCCTGACTAGTAACGATGAGCAGTTCTTC; CDR3aa: CASSSLTSNDEQFF; j_gene: TRBJ2-1; d_gene: NA; v_gene: TRBV5-1; abundance: NA
CDR3nt: TGTGCCAGCTCACCAGGGGACGCGAGCTCCTACGAGCAGTACTTC; CDR3aa: CASSPGDASSYEQYF; j_gene: TRBJ2-7; d_gene: NA; v_gene: TRBV18; abundance: few
CDR3nt: TGTGCCACCAGCAGTAAGACAGGGGTTCCTTACGAGCAGTACTTC; CDR3aa: CATSSKTGVPYEQYF; j_gene: TRBJ2-7; d_gene: TRBD1; v_gene: TRBV15; abundance: few
CDR3nt: TGTGCCATCAGTGCAGGGACAGGGACACAGGGCTACACCTTC; CDR3aa: CAISAGTGTQGYTF; j_gene: TRBJ1-2; d_gene: TRBD1; v_gene: TRBV10-3; abundance: few
CDR3nt: TGTGCCAGCAGTTCACGATACAGGGAAAATTCCTACAATGAGCAGTTCTTC; CDR3aa: CASSSRYRENSYNEQFF; j_gene: TRBJ2-1; d_gene: NA; v_gene: TRBV6-2/TRBV6-3; abundance: few
CDR3nt: TGTGTCAGCGCTGAGGTGGGGGGCTCCTACGAGCAGTACTTC; CDR3aa: CVSAEVGGSYEQYF; j_gene: TRBJ2-7; d_gene: NA; v_gene: TRBV28; abundance: NA
CDR3nt: TGTGCCAGCAGTCGGGAACATCTCCGGGAGAGCTCCACAGATACGCAGTATTTT; CDR3aa: CASSREHLRESSTDTQYF; j_gene: TRBJ2-3; d_gene: NA; v_gene: TRBV28; abundance: NA
CDR3nt: TGCAGTGCTTTTGTCGGCTCTGGGGCCAACGTCCTGACTTTC; CDR3aa: CSAFVGSGANVLTF; j_gene: TRBJ2-6; d_gene: NA; v_gene: TRBV20-1; abundance: few
CDR3nt: TGCGCCAGCAGCTTGGAGAGCGGGGGGGCTATAGATACGCAGTATTTT; CDR3aa: CASSLESGGAIDTQYF; j_gene: TRBJ2-3; d_gene: TRBD2; v_gene: TRBV5-1; abundance: once
CDR3nt: TGCGCCAGCAGTGAAAGGGGAGTCGGAGAGACCCAGTACTTC; CDR3aa: CASSERGVGETQYF; j_gene: TRBJ2-5; d_gene: NA; v_gene: TRBV10-2; abundance: NA
CDR3nt: TGTGCCAGCAGTTACTCAGGCCAGGGGGGCAATGAGCAGTTCTTC; CDR3aa: CASSYSGQGGNEQFF; j_gene: TRBJ2-1; d_gene: NA; v_gene: TRBV6-5; abundance: NA
CDR3nt: TGTGCCAGCAGTGAGGCAGGAGGCTACGAGCAGTACTTC; CDR3aa: CASSEAGGYEQYF; j_gene: TRBJ2-7; d_gene: NA; v_gene: TRBV25-1; abundance: NA